The 7 T cell receptor beta chains presented below share a single source sample, sequenced in a study of response to subunit inactivated influenza vaccine. TCRdb analysed the RT-PCR reads with MiXCR anew, one entry per CDR3 protein. The table lists about 540,000 distinct CDR3 sequences, 14% of them singletons. The material sequenced was PBMCs from blood, taken 11 to 12 days after vaccination. The origin of the receptors is a man in his fifties who received an inactivated influenza vaccine.

This clonotype occurred a few times. The rearrangement links TRBV7-2 to TRBJ2-3, with D hard to call. Trimming pared 5 bases from V and 2 bases from J, leaving 8 bases between. Per the germline V gene, CDR1 is SGHTA and CDR2 is FQGNSA. This CDR3 contains 13 residues. CDR3 DNA: TGTGCCAGCAGCCTACAATTCACAGATACGCAGTATTTT. Translated, it gives CASSLQFTDTQYF.

This clonotype was picked up many times. The rearrangement links TRBV7-9 to TRBJ2-2, with 7 nucleotides matching TRBD2. Trimming removed 6 bases from V and 1 base from J; junction bases left unmatched: 11. The CDR3 covers 17 residues. The germline gives CDR1 SEHNR, CDR2 FQNEAQ (reference sequence). Here the CDR3 DNA reads TGTGCCAGCAGTAAAGCGGGAAAGCGGCAGAACACCGGGGAGCTGTTTTTT. This gives the protein CASSKAGKRQNTGELFF.

This clonotype was detected only a few times. The V call is TRBV6-1, the J call TRBJ1-4; TRBD1 might be the D (5 bases). This CDR3 has 15 residues. The germline V and J ends were trimmed by 0 bases and 8 bases, with 13 bases remaining between them. Germline-derived CDR1 and CDR2 are MNHNS and SASEGT. The CDR3 spells CASSEAAGVGEKLFF. CDR3 sequence (DNA): TGTGCCAGCAGTGAAGCAGCGGGGGTGGGGGAAAAACTGTTTTTT.

This clonotype was counted a few times. This chain links TRBV7-2 with TRBJ2-7; 12 bases match TRBD2. V trimming: 5 bases; J trimming: 3 bases; junction bases outside the gene matches: 8. The germline gives CDR1 SGHTA, CDR2 FQGNSA. The CDR3 consists of 16 residues. The DNA for the CDR3 is TGTGCCAGCAGCAAGGGACTAGCGGGCCCGAACTACGAGCAGTACTTC. Translated: CASSKGLAGPNYEQYF.

The chain carries TRBV6-1 and TRBJ2-7; D is possibly TRBD1 (6 bases). Trimming took off 5 bases at V and 6 bases at J, with 17 bases between the two ends. Germline values: CDR1 MNHNS, CDR2 SASEGT. The CDR3 loop spans 14 amino acids. CDR3 nucleotides: TGTGCCAGCAGTCTATACAGGGCACCCTCCGAGCAGTACTTC. The encoded protein is CASSLYRAPSEQYF.

This clonotype was detected a few times. This sequence joins TRBV6-1 and TRBJ2-7, with D possibly being TRBD1 (5 bases). The CDR3 runs 15 residues. CDR1 is MNHNS, CDR2 SASEGT, per germline. The ends were cut back, 7 bases at V and 3 bases at J, with 19 bases in the middle. The CDR3 spells CASTQGNLVGYEQYF. CDR3 nucleotide sequence: TGTGCCAGCACCCAGGGCAACCTAGTGGGCTACGAGCAGTACTTC.

This chain connects TRBV12-3 or TRBV12-4 to TRBJ2-2, with 9 positions matching TRBD1. CDR3 length: 15 amino acids. V was clipped by 6 bases and J by 4 bases; unmatched bases: 6. The CDR3 sequence: CASRRTGVTTGELFF. The CDR3 coding sequence is TGTGCCAGCAGACGGACAGGGGTCACCACCGGGGAGCTGTTTTTT.